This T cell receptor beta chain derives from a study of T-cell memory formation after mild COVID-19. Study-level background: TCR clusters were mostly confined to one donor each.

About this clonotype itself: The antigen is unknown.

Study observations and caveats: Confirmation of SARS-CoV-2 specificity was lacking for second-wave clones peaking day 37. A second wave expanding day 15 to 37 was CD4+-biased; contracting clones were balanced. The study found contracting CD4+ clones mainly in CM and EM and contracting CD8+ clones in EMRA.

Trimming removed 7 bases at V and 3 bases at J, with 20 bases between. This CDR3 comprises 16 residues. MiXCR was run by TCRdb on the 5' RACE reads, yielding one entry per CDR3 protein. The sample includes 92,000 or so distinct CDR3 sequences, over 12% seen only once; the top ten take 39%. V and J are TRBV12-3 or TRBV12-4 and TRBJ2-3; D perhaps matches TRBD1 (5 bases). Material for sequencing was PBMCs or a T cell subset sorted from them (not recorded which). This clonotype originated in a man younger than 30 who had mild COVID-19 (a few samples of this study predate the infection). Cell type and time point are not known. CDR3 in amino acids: CASTSGLQRGTDTQYF. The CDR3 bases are TGTGCCAGCACGTCCGGGCTACAAAGGGGTACAGATACGCAGTATTTT.